Presented here are 10 T cell receptor beta chains from one specimen sequenced in a study of blood T cell repertoires in COVID-19. TCRdb's table, derived via immunoSEQ multiplex PCR, lists solely in-frame clones and lacks some. The sample includes some 97,000 clones, roughly 92% of them seen just once. Sequencing was carried out using peripheral blood. The receptor source for this set is an older man with acute or convalescent COVID-19.

CDR3 sequence reads: CASSPGWGSGNTIYF. CDR3 in DNA: TGTGCCAGCAGTCCAGGGTGGGGCTCTGGAAACACCATATATTTT. V gene TRBV6-5 combines with J gene TRBJ1-3, with a possible D match to TRBD1 (5 bases). The CDR3 is 15 amino acids. CDR1 is MNHEY, CDR2 SVGAGI, per germline. The V end was cut by 5 bases, the J end by 0 bases, with 11 bases between.

The chain has TRBV18 and TRBJ2-7; D remains unclear. The V gene's germline CDR1 is KGHSH and CDR2 LQKENI. CDR3 length equals 13 residues. V was shortened by 5 bases and J by 3 bases, with 11 bases between the two germline ends. CDR3 bases: TGTGCCAGCTCAATTTCTCAGAACTACGAGCAGTACTTC. It is translated as CASSISQNYEQYF.

The CDR3 spells CASSNTGGTNQPQHF. The CDR3 nucleotides are TGTGCCAGCAGTAACACAGGGGGCACCAATCAGCCCCAGCATTTT. This chain uses TRBV28 with TRBJ1-5; 9 nucleotides align to TRBD1. V lost 5 bases, J lost 3 bases, and 5 bases stayed unmatched. The CDR3 runs to 15 residues. Germline CDR1 reads MDHEN; CDR2 reads SYDVKM. The full variable domain, rest sourced from reference TRBV28 and TRBJ1-5, is DVKVTQSSRYLVKRTGEKVFLECVQDMDHENMFWYRQDPGLGLRLIYFSYDVKMKEKGDIPEGYSVSREKKERFSLILESASTNQTSMYLCASSNTGGTNQPQHFGDGTRLSIL.

The J gene is TRBJ1-2, the V gene TRBV6-5, with TRBD1 matching 7 bases. Trimming at V came to 6 bases and at J to 2 bases, leaving 6 bases not matched to a gene. This CDR3 spans 14 amino acids. Germline V gives CDR1 MNHEY, CDR2 SVGAGI. The chain's CDR3 is CASSRTGGNYGYTF. CDR3 nucleotides: TGTGCCAGCAGCCGGACAGGAGGGAACTATGGCTACACCTTC.

The J gene is TRBJ2-3, the V gene TRBV24-1, with 8 positions matching TRBD2. Germline assignment: CDR1 KGHDR and CDR2 SFDVKD. After removal of 6 bases from V and 7 bases from J, the junction contained 5 bases not matched to a gene. This CDR3 spans 13 amino acids. The CDR3 spells CATSSGSRNTQYF. The CDR3 nucleotides read TGTGCCACCAGTAGCGGGAGTCGGAATACGCAGTATTTT.

The chain combines TRBV7-9 with TRBJ1-1, with 7 bases fitting TRBD1. V shed 0 bases and J 2 bases; nucleotides not matched to a gene: 0. This CDR3 is 14 amino acids long. Germline lookup yields CDR1 SEHNR and CDR2 FQNEAQ (reference sequence). The CDR3 nucleotides read TGTGCCAGCAGCTTAGCAGGGGGCAACACTGAAGCTTTCTTT. Protein product: CASSLAGGNTEAFF. Using reference TRBV7-9 and TRBJ1-1 for the parts outside the CDR3, the full variable domain is DTGVSQNPRHKITKRGQNVTFRCDPISEHNRLYWYRQTLGQGPEFLTYFQNEAQLEKSRLLSDRFSAERPKGSFSTLEIQRTEQGDSAMYLCASSLAGGNTEAFFGQGTRLTVV.

The chain is built from TRBV10-2 and TRBJ2-6; possibly TRBD1 for D (6 bases). With 6 bases removed from V and 0 bases from J, the gap between germline ends came to 6 bases. Germline lookup yields CDR1 WSHSY and CDR2 SAAADI. This CDR3 contains 14 residues. CDR3 protein: CASRDSSGANVLTF. In DNA form, the CDR3 reads TGCGCCAGCAGGGACAGCTCTGGGGCCAACGTCCTGACTTTC.

J is TRBJ1-2 and V is TRBV4-2; the match to TRBD1 covers 9 bases. The CDR3 length is 15 residues. Germline lookup yields CDR1 LGHNA and CDR2 YNFKEQ. The V and J ends lost 7 bases and 5 bases, in that order; junction bases with no gene match: 11. CDR3 sequence reads: CASTSRQGQGYGYTF. In DNA form, the CDR3 reads TGTGCCAGCACCTCACGCCAGGGACAGGGTTATGGCTACACCTTC.

In this sample, this clone turned up once. This rearrangement joins TRBV2 to TRBJ1-1, with D unclear. Per the germline V gene, CDR1 is SNHLY and CDR2 is FYNNEI. This CDR3 has 13 residues. Trimming stripped 6 bases from V and 0 bases from J, with 8 bases between. The DNA for the CDR3 is TGTGCCAGCAGAACACAGATGAACACTGAAGCTTTCTTT. This translates into CASRTQMNTEAFF.

For the CDR3, the DNA is TGTGCCAGCAGCGTAGGGGTATTGCCAACCCGGGACAGGGGTGTCATCGAGCAGTACTTC. Translated: CASSVGVLPTRDRGVIEQYF. The chain combines TRBV9 with TRBJ2-7; the match to TRBD1 covers 10 bases. Germline CDR1 and CDR2: SGDLS and YYNGEE. This CDR3 spans 20 amino acids. Trimming cost V 0 bases and J 6 bases; bases outside gene matches: 21.